Shown below are 10 T cell receptor beta chains from a single sample sequenced in a study of neoadjuvant anti-PD-1 for oral cavity cancer. Here immunoSEQ multiplex PCR was the method, and the copy in TCRdb shows in-frame clones only, minus some. This table holds around 62,000 clones, approximately 79% found once. The input for sequencing was PBMCs, taken before nivolumab (anti-PD-1) treatment. These receptors came from a person between 40 and 79 years old with oral cavity squamous cell carcinoma.

V is TRBV13 and J is TRBJ1-2; a weak D match, TRBD1 (6 bases). This CDR3 is built from 17 residues. Trimming pared 5 bases from V and 4 bases from J, leaving 23 bases between. Per germline, CDR1 PRHDT and CDR2 FYEKMQ (reference sequence). CDR3 protein: CASSQRRGRESGYGYTF. DNA of the CDR3: TGTGCCAGCAGCCAACGCAGGGGACGAGAATCTGGCTATGGCTACACCTTC. Drawing the rest from reference TRBV13 and TRBJ1-2, the complete variable domain is AAGVIQSPRHLIKEKRETATLKCYPIPRHDTVYWYQQGPGQDPQFLISFYEKMQSDKGSIPDRFSAQQFSDYHSELNMSSLELGDSALYFCASSQRRGRESGYGYTFGSGTRLTVV.

This rearrangement joins TRBV7-8 to TRBJ2-5; D is uncertain. Trimming pared 6 bases from V and 5 bases from J, leaving 19 bases between. CDR3 length: 15 amino acids. Germline V lookup: CDR1 SGHVS, CDR2 FQNEAQ. This CDR3 is CASSPRGSTYETQYF. In DNA form, the CDR3 reads TGTGCCAGCAGTCCAAGAGGAAGCACCTACGAGACCCAGTACTTC. The full variable domain, its missing parts supplied by reference TRBV7-8 and TRBJ2-5, is GAGVSQSPRYKVAKRGQDVALRCDPISGHVSLFWYQQALGQGPEFLTYFQNEAQLDKSGLPSDRFFAERPEGSVSTLKIQRTQQEDSAVYLCASSPRGSTYETQYFGPGTRLLVL.

This rearrangement joins TRBV6-5 to TRBJ1-2, with a weak D call TRBD1 (6 bases). From germline, CDR1 is MNHEY and CDR2 SVGAGI. V was shortened by 6 bases and J by 8 bases, with 19 bases between the two germline ends. This CDR3 is 14 amino acids long. CDR3 sequence (DNA): TGTGCCAGCAGAAAAACCGAACAGGGTTCCGGCTACACCTTC. This codes for CASRKTEQGSGYTF.

The chain uses TRBV10-3 and TRBJ1-1; possible D gene TRBD1, 5 bases. The germline gives CDR1 ENHRY, CDR2 SYGVKD. This CDR3 contains 14 residues. V lost 3 bases, J lost 4 bases, and 12 bases lay in between. CDR3 DNA: TGTGCCATCAGTGATCTGCAGGGTGGCACTGAAGCTTTCTTT. It codes for CAISDLQGGTEAFF.

This sequence joins TRBV10-1 and TRBJ2-2, with TRBD2 matching 12 bases. This CDR3 is 18 amino acids long. Germline assignment: CDR1 WNHNN and CDR2 SYGVQD (reference sequence). The V segment lost 6 bases and the J segment 2 bases; nucleotides outside the gene matches: 10. The chain's CDR3 is CASSVGRLAGVNTGELFF. The CDR3 DNA reads as TGCGCCAGCAGCGTTGGGAGACTAGCGGGAGTTAACACCGGGGAGCTGTTTTTT.

The V gene is TRBV6-4, the J gene TRBJ1-2; 7 bases match TRBD1. The trim removed 2 bases at V and 7 bases at J, leaving 7 bases unmatched. The CDR3 spans 14 residues. Germline CDR1 is MRHNA and CDR2 is SNTAGT. CDR3 DNA sequence: TGTGCCAGCAGTGACCGACAGGGAATGGGTGGCTACACCTTC. Its translation: CASSDRQGMGGYTF.

The rearrangement links TRBV19 to TRBJ2-7; 14 bases match TRBD2. CDR3 length: 18 residues. Per the germline V gene, CDR1 is LNHDA and CDR2 is SQIVND (reference sequence). The V segment lost 5 bases and the J segment 2 bases; nucleotides outside the gene matches: 11. CDR3 loop: CASSDPSGTSGRPYEQYF. In DNA, the CDR3 is TGTGCCAGTAGTGACCCATCCGGGACTAGCGGGAGACCCTACGAGCAGTACTTC.

The chain joins TRBV15 to TRBJ1-2; D is perhaps TRBD1 (6 bases). This CDR3 has 13 amino acids. V lost 3 bases and J 3 bases, leaving 8 bases between the germline ends. CDR1 LNHNV and CDR2 YYDKDF come from the germline V gene (reference sequence). DNA for the CDR3: TGTGCCACCAGCAGTGGGGGCCACTATGGCTACACCTTC. Amino acid sequence: CATSSGGHYGYTF.

This sequence joins TRBV7-9 and TRBJ1-2; weak D call: TRBD1 (6 bases). Germline values: CDR1 SEHNR, CDR2 FQNEAQ (reference sequence). The V end was cut by 4 bases, the J end by 10 bases, with 28 bases between. CDR3 length equals 17 residues. The CDR3 DNA reads as TGTGCCAGCAGCTCACGTCGGGGACAAATCCCCACCGGTGACTACACCTTC. It encodes CASSSRRGQIPTGDYTF.

The chain employs TRBV5-6 and TRBJ2-3; 9 bases map to TRBD2. This CDR3 comprises 17 residues. With 4 bases clipped from V and 6 bases from J, the junction kept 15 bases outside the gene matches. Germline CDR1 is SGHDT and CDR2 is YYEEEE. CDR3 amino acids: CASSELGLARSSDTQYF. The CDR3 DNA reads TGTGCCAGCAGCGAGTTGGGACTAGCTCGATCCTCGGATACGCAGTATTTT.